Each of the 17 T cell receptor beta chains below was sequenced from the same sample in a study of blood T cell repertoires in COVID-19 (dated by TCRdb to 2019 to 2021). Library method: the immunoSEQ multiplex PCR assay. Drawn from immuneACCESS, this table holds only the in-frame rearrangements with V and J called that TCRdb kept. Clones are partly lost; checked studies trace under half to an unresolved V gene and leave the rest unexplained. The table for this sample lists over 120,000 clones; around 73% of them were counted only once. The top ten constitute roughly 9% of the sample. The sequenced material came from peripheral blood. The receptor source for this set is a woman aged 50 to 60 with active or convalescent COVID-19.

The table lists this clone with a few counts. CDR3 coding DNA: TGCGCCAGCAGCTTGGATGTATCAGGTGGAGCTTTCTTT. Translating it yields CASSLDVSGGAFF. The J gene is TRBJ1-1, the V gene TRBV5-1, with unresolved D. The CDR3 has 13 residues. CDR1 and CDR2 (germline): SGHRS, YFSETQ. V shed 0 bases and J shed 10 bases, with 13 bases lying between them.

This clone was found a few times. The chain employs TRBV6-5 and TRBJ1-1, with D maybe TRBD1 (6 bases). Germline CDR1 reads MNHEY; CDR2 reads SVGAGI. The CDR3 is made up of 16 amino acids. The V end was cut by 4 bases, the J end by 2 bases, with 17 bases between. The CDR3 here is CASSSSQGAFNTEAFF. The CDR3 DNA reads as TGTGCCAGCAGTTCGTCACAGGGAGCCTTTAACACTGAAGCTTTCTTT.

The chain recombines TRBV11-3 with TRBJ1-1; 10 nucleotides line up with TRBD1. Germline CDR1 reads SGHNT; CDR2 reads YENEEA. The CDR3 runs 14 residues. Trimming cost V 5 bases and J 3 bases; bases outside gene matches: 3. The CDR3 DNA follows: TGTGCCAGCAGCCCGGGACAGGGGTACACTGAAGCTTTCTTT. It specifies CASSPGQGYTEAFF. Together with reference TRBV11-3 and TRBJ1-1, the CDR3 gives the full variable domain: EAGVVQSPRYKIIEKKQPVAFWCNPISGHNTLYWYLQNLGQGPELLIRYENEEAVDDSQLPKDRFSAERLKGVDSTLKIQPAELGDSAVYLCASSPGQGYTEAFFGQGTRLTVV.

This clone appeared a few times. The V and J genes are TRBV7-2 and TRBJ1-2; D may be TRBD1 (6 bases). The germline gives CDR1 SGHTA, CDR2 FQGNSA. V dropped 1 base and J dropped 3 bases, with 12 bases sitting between them. CDR3 length equals 15 residues. The CDR3 loop reads CASSLEVGAHYGYTF. The CDR3 DNA follows: TGTGCCAGCAGCTTAGAGGTGGGGGCTCACTATGGCTACACCTTC.

The chain links TRBV18 to TRBJ1-1; D is possibly TRBD1 (5 bases). Trimming took off 4 bases at V and 3 bases at J, with 18 bases between the two ends. The CDR3 runs to 16 residues. Looked up from germline, CDR1 is KGHSH and CDR2 is LQKENI. The CDR3 bases are TGTGCCAGCTCACGATTGAGGCCGCGGGGGGACACTGAAGCTTTCTTT. It codes for CASSRLRPRGDTEAFF.

The gene calls are TRBV10-3 and TRBJ1-1; 8 bases match TRBD1. Germline CDR1 reads ENHRY; CDR2 reads SYGVKD. There are 14 residues in the CDR3. Germline trimming cut 10 bases from V and 1 base from J; bases unmatched to any gene: 8. The CDR3 region is CATCSDRENTEAFF. The CDR3 DNA follows: TGTGCCACATGCTCGGACAGGGAGAACACTGAAGCTTTCTTT.

The chain is built from TRBV28 and TRBJ1-1; TRBD1 matches 10 bases. The CDR3 runs to 15 residues. Per germline, CDR1 MDHEN and CDR2 SYDVKM. Unmatched junction bases numbered 8, after V lost 7 bases and J lost 3 bases. CDR3 amino acids: CASTRSTGGYTEAFF. The CDR3 bases are TGTGCCAGCACCCGATCGACAGGGGGCTACACTGAAGCTTTCTTT.

This clone came up once. This chain uses TRBV6-1 with TRBJ1-1, with 8 bases identical to TRBD1. With 11 bases clipped from V and 6 bases from J, the junction kept 11 bases outside the gene matches. CDR1 MNHNS and CDR2 SASEGT come from the germline V gene. This CDR3 spans 13 amino acids. CDR3 sequence reads: CAAETGEGAEAFF. The CDR3 nucleotides read TGTGCCGCCGAGACAGGGGAAGGGGCTGAAGCTTTCTTT.

The chain carries TRBV5-1 and TRBJ2-7, with TRBD1 matching 7 bases. This CDR3 has 14 amino acids. Trimming cost V 4 bases and J 3 bases; bases outside gene matches: 7. CDR1 is SGHRS, CDR2 YFSETQ, per germline. This CDR3 is CASSPSGQLYEQYF. CDR3 sequence (DNA): TGCGCCAGCAGCCCGTCGGGACAGCTCTACGAGCAGTACTTC.

Only one count was recorded for this clone. This chain links TRBV6-5 with TRBJ1-1; D call uncertain. Germline values: CDR1 MNHEY, CDR2 SVGAGI. The CDR3 runs to 13 residues. The germline V and J ends were trimmed by 6 bases and 2 bases, with 10 bases remaining between them. CDR3 residues: CASSKTENTEAFF. CDR3 DNA sequence: TGTGCCAGCAGCAAAACAGAAAACACTGAAGCTTTCTTT.

The V gene is TRBV2, the J gene TRBJ2-5; D gene unclear. The CDR3 spans 13 residues. From germline, CDR1 is SNHLY and CDR2 FYNNEI. Trimming removed 6 bases at V and 1 base at J, with 9 bases between. The CDR3 region is CASRRGSQETQYF. In DNA, the CDR3 is TGTGCCAGCAGGCGAGGCTCCCAAGAGACCCAGTACTTC.

The chain links TRBV6-2 or TRBV6-3 to TRBJ1-6; no reliable D call. Trimming removed 5 bases at V and 0 bases at J, with 11 bases between. Germline V gene data show CDR1 as MNHEY and CDR2 as SVGEGT. The CDR3 is made up of 16 amino acids. This CDR3 is CASSPDGSSYNSPLHF. For the CDR3, the DNA is TGTGCCAGCAGTCCAGACGGGAGCTCCTATAATTCACCCCTCCACTTT.

V gene TRBV7-2 combines with J gene TRBJ2-2; 10 bases align to TRBD2. The germline V gene has CDR1 SGHTA and CDR2 FQGNSA. This CDR3 is built from 18 residues. Germline trimming cut 1 base from V and 5 bases from J; bases unmatched to any gene: 10. Here the CDR3 reads CASSLVRLAGERTGELFF. The DNA of the CDR3 is TGTGCCAGCAGCTTAGTCCGCCTAGCGGGAGAACGTACCGGGGAGCTGTTTTTT.

The V and J genes are TRBV12-3 or TRBV12-4 and TRBJ2-1; D gene unclear. The CDR3 is 12 amino acids. Trimming removed 6 bases from V and 6 bases from J, with 9 bases in between. The CDR3 coding sequence is TGTGCCAGCAGGATGCACACCAATGAGCAGTTCTTC. Amino acid sequence: CASRMHTNEQFF.

This clone was detected a few times. This chain links TRBV9 with TRBJ2-5, with 11 positions matching TRBD2. Germline CDR1 and CDR2: SGDLS and YYNGEE. The J segment lost 1 base and the V segment lost 3 bases, leaving 2 bases of the junction unmatched. The CDR3 length is 15 residues. The CDR3 DNA reads TGTGCCAGCAGCGGAGGACTAGCGGGCCAAGAGACCCAGTACTTC. This encodes CASSGGLAGQETQYF.

The chain is built from TRBV5-1 and TRBJ1-2; perhaps TRBD1 as D (6 bases). Germline CDR1 is SGHRS and CDR2 is YFSETQ. The CDR3 extends over 12 amino acids. With 2 bases removed from V and 8 bases from J, the gap between germline ends came to 10 bases. CDR3 amino acids: CASSLQGWGYTF. The CDR3 DNA sequence: TGCGCCAGCAGCTTACAGGGTTGGGGCTACACCTTC.

The rearrangement uses TRBV6-1 and TRBJ2-5, with 7 bases matching TRBD1. The CDR3 extends over 15 amino acids. V shed 3 bases and J 2 bases; nucleotides not matched to a gene: 6. The germline CDR1 and CDR2 sequences are MNHNS and SASEGT. CDR3 nucleotide sequence: TGTGCCAGCAGTGATCCGGGGACAGTGCAAGAGACCCAGTACTTC. As protein: CASSDPGTVQETQYF.